These T cell receptor beta chains were read from a single sample in a study. Method: immunoSEQ multiplex PCR; TCRdb's copy keeps in-frame clones and lacks some. The sample yields around 50,000 clones, 93% seen once. The sample comprised PBMCs. The receptors derive from a man in his forties or fifties with rheumatoid arthritis. The CDR3 runs from the conserved cysteine through the conserved F or W. The D gene is left open where the match is weak. Not all rows give a size; the values are once, few, many and, for expanded clones, a class.

size: once
length: 15
D: -
J: TRBJ2-1
V: TRBV11-3
DNA: TGTGCCAGCAGCCATCTCCGGGACACTTACAATGAGCAGTTCTTC
CDR3: CASSHLRDTYNEQFF

size: -
length: 13
D: -
J: TRBJ2-2
V: TRBV19
DNA: TGTGCCAGTAGGATAGTCCGGGACGGGGAGCTGTTTTTT
CDR3: CASRIVRDGELFF

size: once
length: 14
D: TRBD1
J: TRBJ2-5
V: TRBV28
DNA: TGTGCCAGCAGTGAGACAGGGGGCTCGGAGACCCAGTACTTC
CDR3: CASSETGGSETQYF

size: -
length: 14
D: -
J: TRBJ2-2
V: TRBV3-1/TRBV3-2
DNA: TGTGCCAGCAGCCAAGGACTTAGCACCGGGGAGCTGTTTTTT
CDR3: CASSQGLSTGELFF

size: -
length: 12
D: -
J: TRBJ1-3
V: TRBV29-1
DNA: TGCAGCGTCAGGGGCCCACCTAACACCATATATTTT
CDR3: CSVRGPPNTIYF

size: -
length: 15
D: TRBD1
J: TRBJ1-1
V: TRBV18
DNA: TGTGCCAGCTCACCACCCAGGGGGCGAGACACTGAAGCTTTCTTT
CDR3: CASSPPRGRDTEAFF

size: -
length: 15
D: -
J: TRBJ1-5
V: TRBV6-5
DNA: TGTGCCAGCAGATCCGGGAGCAGGAGGAATCAGCCCCAGCATTTT
CDR3: CASRSGSRRNQPQHF

size: -
length: 15
D: TRBD1
J: TRBJ1-6
V: TRBV6-2/TRBV6-3
DNA: TGTGCCAGCAGTGGGCGTGGACAGGGGCGCTCACCCCTCCACTTT
CDR3: CASSGRGQGRSPLHF

size: once
length: 14
D: -
J: TRBJ2-7
V: TRBV9
DNA: TGTGCCAGCAGCGTAGATCTAGGGGGCTACGAGCAGTACTTC
CDR3: CASSVDLGGYEQYF

size: -
length: 15
D: -
J: TRBJ1-1
V: TRBV5-4
DNA: TGTGCCAGCAGCTTCATCCAGGGGAAGAACACTGAAGCTTTCTTT
CDR3: CASSFIQGKNTEAFF

size: -
length: 14
D: -
J: TRBJ2-7
V: TRBV7-6
DNA: TGTGCCAGCAGCCGGGGACCCGGACATTACGAGCAGTACTTC
CDR3: CASSRGPGHYEQYF

size: -
length: 14
D: -
J: TRBJ2-7
V: TRBV7-2
DNA: TGTGCCAGCAGCACTCGACAGGTGTCCTACGAGCAGTACTTC
CDR3: CASSTRQVSYEQYF

size: -
length: 15
D: -
J: TRBJ1-1
V: TRBV7-9
DNA: TGTGCCAGCAGCCCCTTGACAGAGCCGAACACTGAAGCTTTCTTT
CDR3: CASSPLTEPNTEAFF

size: -
length: 14
D: TRBD1
J: TRBJ2-7
V: TRBV6-5
DNA: TGTGCCAGCAGCCGGACAGGGACCTCCTACGAGCAGTACTTC
CDR3: CASSRTGTSYEQYF

size: -
length: 13
D: -
J: TRBJ1-3
V: TRBV13
DNA: TGTGCCAGCAGATACCAAATAGAAAACACCATATATTTT
CDR3: CASRYQIENTIYF

size: -
length: 17
D: TRBD1
J: TRBJ1-2
V: TRBV7-9
DNA: TGTGCCAGCAGCCACCCAGAGCAGGGGGCCCATAACTATGGCTACACCTTC
CDR3: CASSHPEQGAHNYGYTF

size: once
length: 11
D: -
J: TRBJ2-1
V: TRBV12-3/TRBV12-4
DNA: TGTGCCAGCAGCATAGGGGGTGAGCAGTTCTTC
CDR3: CASSIGGEQFF

size: -
length: 9
D: -
J: TRBJ2-1
V: TRBV20-1
DNA: TGCAGTGTCCCGAGGGAGCAGTTCTTC
CDR3: CSVPREQFF

size: -
length: 16
D: -
J: TRBJ1-1
V: TRBV14
DNA: TGTGCCAGCAGCCAAGATCCCACCTACCTGGGCACTGAAGCTTTCTTT
CDR3: CASSQDPTYLGTEAFF

size: -
length: 15
D: TRBD2
J: TRBJ2-1
V: TRBV14
DNA: TGTGCCAGCAAGAGACTAGCGGGGAGCCTGGGTGAGCAGTTCTTC
CDR3: CASKRLAGSLGEQFF

size: -
length: 13
D: -
J: TRBJ2-7
V: TRBV4-1
DNA: TGCGCCAGCAGCCAAGATTGGAGGGACGAGCAGTACTTC
CDR3: CASSQDWRDEQYF

size: -
length: 11
D: TRBD2
J: TRBJ2-7
V: TRBV20-1
DNA: TGCAGAGCTACTAGCGCCTACGAGCAGTACTTC
CDR3: CRATSAYEQYF

size: -
length: 16
D: TRBD2
J: TRBJ2-3
V: TRBV6-2/TRBV6-3
DNA: TGTGCCAGCAGTACGAGGACTAGCGGGAGCACAGATACGCAGTATTTT
CDR3: CASSTRTSGSTDTQYF

size: -
length: 13
D: -
J: TRBJ2-7
V: TRBV7-9
DNA: TGTGCCAGCAGCGAAGGACCTCACTACGAGCAGTACTTC
CDR3: CASSEGPHYEQYF

size: -
length: 15
D: -
J: TRBJ1-5
V: TRBV30
DNA: TGTGCCTGGAGTGGGGGCAGGGTCGGCAATCAGCCCCAGCATTTT
CDR3: CAWSGGRVGNQPQHF

size: -
length: 13
D: -
J: TRBJ1-1
V: TRBV19
DNA: TGTGCCAGTAGTACAGGAACCAACACTGAAGCTTTCTTT
CDR3: CASSTGTNTEAFF

size: -
length: 13
D: -
J: TRBJ1-2
V: TRBV24-1
DNA: TGTGCCACCAGTGCCGAACAGGGAAATGGCTACACCTTC
CDR3: CATSAEQGNGYTF

size: once
length: 11
D: -
J: TRBJ2-3
V: TRBV2
DNA: TGTGCCAGCAGTGACGTAGATACGCAGTATTTT
CDR3: CASSDVDTQYF

size: once
length: 14
D: TRBD1
J: TRBJ2-7
V: TRBV5-4
DNA: TGTGCCAGCAGCTCGATGGGACAGGGCTACGAGCAGTACTTC
CDR3: CASSSMGQGYEQYF

size: few
length: 17
D: TRBD1
J: TRBJ1-6
V: TRBV4-1
DNA: TGCGCCAGCAGCCAAGGTATTCGGGACAGATATAATTCACCCCTCCACTTT
CDR3: CASSQGIRDRYNSPLHF

size: -
length: 13
D: -
J: TRBJ2-2
V: TRBV20-1
DNA: TGCAGTGCTAGTCCGTCGAACACCGGGGAGCTGTTTTTT
CDR3: CSASPSNTGELFF

size: -
length: 16
D: -
J: TRBJ1-3
V: TRBV6-5
DNA: TGTGCCAGCAGTTACTCGAATGGGGCTACTGGAAACACCATATATTTT
CDR3: CASSYSNGATGNTIYF

size: -
length: 14
D: -
J: TRBJ1-1
V: TRBV19
DNA: TGTGCCAGTTATCCGCCAGGGAGAAGCACTGAAGCTTTCTTT
CDR3: CASYPPGRSTEAFF